The 22 T cell receptor beta chains below all came from one sample that was sequenced in a study of cytomegalovirus exposure and HLA in healthy donors. PCR primers comprised 60 Vbeta and 13 Jbeta primers. The method was immunoSEQ multiplex PCR; TCRdb's version includes in-frame clones alone and lacks a portion of them. The sample holds over 100,000 clones, over 60% seen once. Input material: PBMCs. The receptors come from a male donor in good health and CMV-seropositive.

This sequence joins TRBV6-5 and TRBJ1-2; 8 positions agree with TRBD1. Trimming cost V 2 bases and J 7 bases; bases outside gene matches: 6. CDR1 is MNHEY, CDR2 SVGAGI, per germline. This CDR3 has 14 residues. CDR3 nucleotide sequence: TGTGCCAGCAGTTACAGCAGGGGGCAGGTTGGCTACACCTTC. Amino acid sequence: CASSYSRGQVGYTF.

The rearrangement joins TRBV10-3 to TRBJ2-3; the match to TRBD2 covers 12 bases. CDR1 and CDR2 from the germline V gene are ENHRY and SYGVKD. V trimming: 6 bases; J trimming: 1 base; junction bases outside the gene matches: 2. The length of the CDR3 is 15 residues. The CDR3 loop reads CAIRTSGSGTDTQYF. The CDR3 nucleotides read TGTGCCATCAGGACTAGCGGGAGCGGCACAGATACGCAGTATTTT.

J is TRBJ1-3 and V is TRBV9; D remains ambiguous. CDR1 is SGDLS, CDR2 YYNGEE, per germline. Trimming took off 0 bases at V and 1 base at J, with 8 bases between the two ends. This CDR3 is built from 15 residues. In DNA form, the CDR3 reads TGTGCCAGCAGCGTAGGAAAAACTTCTGGAAACACCATATATTTT. Its protein is CASSVGKTSGNTIYF.

This clone occurred a few times. This sequence joins TRBV4-1 and TRBJ1-2, with 7 bases matching TRBD1. This CDR3 is 15 amino acids long. The V gene's germline CDR1 is MGHRA and CDR2 YSYEKL. Germline trimming cut 1 base from V and 0 bases from J; bases unmatched to any gene: 2. CDR3 DNA: TGCGCCAGCAGCCAAGGGGGGACAGCTAACTATGGCTACACCTTC. It translates to CASSQGGTANYGYTF.

The chain joins TRBV6-1 to TRBJ1-5; 10 nucleotides line up with TRBD1. Losses at the gene ends were 3 bases for V and 2 bases for J; bases not matched to a gene: 10. Germline V gene lookup returns CDR1 MNHNS and CDR2 SASEGT. This CDR3 spans 18 amino acids. CDR3 nucleotide sequence: TGTGCCAGCAGTGACCGGGACAGGGGCACGGATGGCAATCAGCCCCAGCATTTT. This translates into CASSDRDRGTDGNQPQHF.

The chain joins TRBV2 to TRBJ2-3, with 7 bases aligning to TRBD1. The germline CDR1 and CDR2 sequences are SNHLY and FYNNEI. The CDR3 extends over 18 amino acids. J lost 4 bases, V lost 6 bases, and 19 bases had no gene match. CDR3 nucleotide sequence: TGTGCCAGCAGCCCTCAACCCAGACAGGGTGGAAGGGCAGATACGCAGTATTTT. Translation: CASSPQPRQGGRADTQYF.

In this sample, this clone turned up once. V is TRBV29-1 and J is TRBJ1-1; weak D call: TRBD1 (6 bases). Per germline, CDR1 SQVTM and CDR2 ANQGSEA. Trimming removed 3 bases from V and 2 bases from J, with 10 bases in between. This CDR3 is built from 13 residues. Here the CDR3 DNA reads TGCAGCGTTGATCGACAGGTCAACACTGAAGCTTTCTTT. Protein: CSVDRQVNTEAFF. Using reference TRBV29-1 and TRBJ1-1 for the parts outside the CDR3, the full variable domain is SAVISQKPSRDICQRGTSLTIQCQVDSQVTMMFWYRQQPGQSLTLIATANQGSEATYESGFVIDKFPISRPNLTFSTLTVSNMSPEDSSIYLCSVDRQVNTEAFFGQGTRLTVV.

This clone showed up just once. The rearrangement links TRBV4-3 to TRBJ1-4; maybe TRBD1 (5 bases). The germline V gene encodes CDR1 LGHNA and CDR2 YSLEER. Trimming took off 4 bases at V and 12 bases at J, with 12 bases between the two ends. The CDR3 is 12 residues long. CDR3 amino acids: CASSLSMTELFF. The DNA of the CDR3 is TGCGCCAGCAGCCTGTCCATGACAGAACTGTTTTTT.

The chain uses TRBV7-9 and TRBJ2-1, with 10 bases aligning to TRBD1. The germline V gene has CDR1 SEHNR and CDR2 FQNEAQ (reference sequence). The CDR3 loop spans 15 amino acids. The trim removed 7 bases at V and 5 bases at J, leaving 8 bases unmatched. The CDR3 loop is CASTSRQGAHNEQFF. The CDR3 DNA follows: TGTGCCAGCACCAGCCGACAGGGGGCCCACAATGAGCAGTTCTTC.

This rearrangement joins TRBV18 to TRBJ1-2; D gene ambiguous. The V end lost 2 bases, the J end lost 4 bases, and 11 bases lay between the germline ends. Per the germline V gene, CDR1 is KGHSH and CDR2 is LQKENI. CDR3 length equals 14 residues. CDR3 region: CASSPDERGYGYTF. CDR3 coding DNA: TGTGCCAGCTCACCAGACGAAAGAGGCTATGGCTACACCTTC.

This clone was counted only a few times. The chain is built from TRBV7-2 and TRBJ1-1; tentative D call: TRBD1 (6 bases). The CDR3 runs 15 residues. Trimming cost V 4 bases and J 0 bases, with 12 bases left between them. The germline V gene has CDR1 SGHTA and CDR2 FQGNSA. CDR3 residues: CASSYTGLMNTEAFF. The CDR3 DNA is TGTGCCAGCAGCTATACAGGGTTAATGAACACTGAAGCTTTCTTT.

This clone is labeled medium-sized. The chain recombines TRBV19 with TRBJ2-1; the match to TRBD2 covers 7 bases. The CDR3 sequence is 13 residues long. Germline values: CDR1 LNHDA, CDR2 SQIVND (reference sequence). Trimming at V came to 8 bases and at J to 9 bases, leaving 10 bases not matched to a gene. The CDR3 sequence is CASSYAGRGEQFF. CDR3 nucleotides: TGTGCCAGTTCTTATGCTGGGAGGGGTGAGCAGTTCTTC.

The rearrangement joins TRBV28 to TRBJ1-1, with 9 bases that match TRBD1. This CDR3 is 11 amino acids long. Losses at the gene ends were 5 bases for V and 11 bases for J; bases not matched to a gene: 3. From germline, CDR1 is MDHEN and CDR2 SYDVKM. The CDR3 region is CASSGQGWAFF. The CDR3 nucleotides read TGTGCCAGCAGTGGACAGGGGTGGGCTTTCTTT. The full variable domain, its missing parts supplied by reference TRBV28 and TRBJ1-1, is DVKVTQSSRYLVKRTGEKVFLECVQDMDHENMFWYRQDPGLGLRLIYFSYDVKMKEKGDIPEGYSVSREKKERFSLILESASTNQTSMYLCASSGQGWAFFGQGTRLTVV.

The chain has TRBV28 and TRBJ1-3; D gene ambiguous. Trimming left V 3 bases short and J 3 bases short, with 18 bases between. The CDR3 runs 17 residues. Germline lookup yields CDR1 MDHEN and CDR2 SYDVKM. CDR3 region: CASSFHPEGSGGNTIYF. CDR3 DNA: TGTGCCAGCAGTTTCCATCCAGAGGGATCTGGTGGAAACACCATATATTTT.

This clone was counted once. The genes are TRBV7-2 and TRBJ2-5; D gene uncertain. V gave up 1 base and J gave up 2 bases, with 8 bases separating them. This CDR3 spans 14 amino acids. Germline V lookup: CDR1 SGHTA, CDR2 FQGNSA. The chain's CDR3 is CASSLDRQQETQYF. CDR3 DNA sequence: TGTGCCAGCAGCTTAGATCGCCAGCAAGAGACCCAGTACTTC.

This clone was picked up a small number of times. The chain uses TRBV7-2 and TRBJ2-5; tentative D call: TRBD2 (7 bases). V lost 5 bases, J lost 5 bases, and 15 bases lay in between. The CDR3 has 14 residues. Germline V gene data show CDR1 as SGHTA and CDR2 as FQGNSA. CDR3 sequence: CASSPRGGAETQYF. CDR3 DNA: TGTGCCAGCAGCCCGAGGGGGGGGGCGGAGACCCAGTACTTC.

The genes are TRBV7-2 and TRBJ1-1; 9 nucleotides match TRBD1. The CDR3 loop spans 14 amino acids. V trimming: 4 bases; J trimming: 4 bases; junction bases outside the gene matches: 4. In germline, CDR1 is SGHTA, CDR2 FQGNSA. The CDR3 protein is CASSSQGAGTEAFF. The CDR3, as DNA: TGTGCCAGCAGCTCACAGGGGGCGGGCACTGAAGCTTTCTTT.

V and J are TRBV7-3 and TRBJ2-5, with TRBD2 matching 14 bases. The J call may be mistaken, given a closer DNA end match to TRBJ2-7. This CDR3 spans 15 amino acids. Germline V gene sequence: CDR1 SGHTA, CDR2 FQGTGA. The CDR3 region has the DNA TGTGCCAGCAGCTCGGGACTAGCGGGAGCCGGCGAGCAGTACTTC. Encoded protein: CASSSGLAGAGEQYF.

The V call is TRBV25-1, the J call TRBJ2-1; a weak D match, TRBD2 (5 bases). V lost 2 bases, J lost 4 bases, and 12 bases lay in between. Germline V CDR1 and CDR2: MGHDK, SYGVNS. The CDR3 has 15 amino acids. As DNA, the CDR3 is TGTGCCAGCAGTGAACCTAGCAGCCAATACAATGAGCAGTTCTTC. Its translation: CASSEPSSQYNEQFF.

This clone was recorded a few times. The chain carries TRBV30 and TRBJ1-5; D is perhaps TRBD1 (5 bases). CDR1 and CDR2 from the germline V gene are GTSNPN and SVGIG (reference sequence). V lost 3 bases, J lost 3 bases, and 12 bases lay in between. This CDR3 comprises 14 residues. In DNA form, the CDR3 reads TGTGCCTGGAGCAAAGACAGTAACAATCAGCCCCAGCATTTT. Encoded protein: CAWSKDSNNQPQHF.

The chain uses TRBV7-2 and TRBJ2-7; possible D gene TRBD1, 6 bases. Germline V gene lookup returns CDR1 SGHTA and CDR2 FQGNSA. The CDR3 is 15 amino acids. Trimming took 1 base from V and 5 from J, leaving 15 bases between them. The CDR3 DNA reads TGTGCCAGCAGCTTAGGGGCTAGGGGGTTCGACGAGCAGTACTTC. This gives the protein CASSLGARGFDEQYF.

CDR3 nucleotide sequence: TGTGCCAGCAGCCTCCGGAGGGGGAACACTGAAGCTTTCTTT. Its translation: CASSLRRGNTEAFF. The chain recombines TRBV7-2 with TRBJ1-1, with a possible D match to TRBD1 (5 bases). V lost 5 bases to trimming and J lost 1 base, with 11 bases between them. CDR3 size: 14 residues. Germline V gene sequence: CDR1 SGHTA, CDR2 FQGNSA.